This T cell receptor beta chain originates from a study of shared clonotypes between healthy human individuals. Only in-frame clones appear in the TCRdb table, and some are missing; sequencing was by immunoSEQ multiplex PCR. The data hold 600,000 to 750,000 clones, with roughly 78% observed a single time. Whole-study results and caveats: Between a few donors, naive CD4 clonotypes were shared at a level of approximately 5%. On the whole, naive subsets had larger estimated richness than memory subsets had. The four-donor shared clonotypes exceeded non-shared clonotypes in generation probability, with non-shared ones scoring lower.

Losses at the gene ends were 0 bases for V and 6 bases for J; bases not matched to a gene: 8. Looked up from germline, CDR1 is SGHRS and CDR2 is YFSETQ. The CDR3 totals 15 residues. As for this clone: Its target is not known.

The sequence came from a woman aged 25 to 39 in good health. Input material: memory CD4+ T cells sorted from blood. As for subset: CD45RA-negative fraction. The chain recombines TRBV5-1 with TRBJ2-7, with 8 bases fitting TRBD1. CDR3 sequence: CASSLAWQGAGEQYF. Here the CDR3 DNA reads TGCGCCAGCAGCTTGGCTTGGCAGGGGGCAGGCGAGCAGTACTTC. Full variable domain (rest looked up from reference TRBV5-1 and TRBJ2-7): KAGVTQTPRYLIKTRGQQVTLSCSPISGHRSVSWYQQTPGQGLQFLFEYFSETQRNKGNFPGRFSGRQFSNSRSEMNVSTLELGDSALYLCASSLAWQGAGEQYFGPGTRLTVT.